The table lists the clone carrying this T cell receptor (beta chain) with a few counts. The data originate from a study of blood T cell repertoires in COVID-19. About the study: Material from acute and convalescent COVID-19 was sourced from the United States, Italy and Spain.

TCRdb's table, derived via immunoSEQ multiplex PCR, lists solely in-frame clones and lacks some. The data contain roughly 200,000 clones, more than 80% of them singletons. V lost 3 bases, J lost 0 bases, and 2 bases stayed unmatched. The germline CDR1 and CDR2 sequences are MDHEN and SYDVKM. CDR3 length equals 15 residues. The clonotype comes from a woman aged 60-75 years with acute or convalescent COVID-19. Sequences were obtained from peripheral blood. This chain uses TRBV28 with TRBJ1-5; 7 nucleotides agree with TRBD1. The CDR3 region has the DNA TGTGCCAGCAGTTTTAGACAGGGTAGCAATCAGCCCCAGCATTTT. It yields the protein CASSFRQGSNQPQHF. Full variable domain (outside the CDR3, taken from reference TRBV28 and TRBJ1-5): DVKVTQSSRYLVKRTGEKVFLECVQDMDHENMFWYRQDPGLGLRLIYFSYDVKMKEKGDIPEGYSVSREKKERFSLILESASTNQTSMYLCASSFRQGSNQPQHFGDGTRLSIL.